This T cell receptor beta chain was sequenced during a study of cytomegalovirus exposure and HLA in healthy donors. Broader study findings: Diagnosis of cytomegalovirus status made by the classifier reportedly showed high specificity and sensitivity. The study labeled fewer than 200 TCR beta chains cytomegalovirus-associated. That first-cohort TCR clusters tended to co-occur in the approximately 110 validation repertoires was found in a later analysis.

CDR1 SEHNR and CDR2 FQNEAQ come from the germline V gene (reference sequence). The germline V and J ends were trimmed by 2 bases and 5 bases, with 14 bases remaining between them. This CDR3 is built from 15 residues. Points on this clone: Its antigen is undetermined.

This table comes from immunoSEQ multiplex PCR, and its TCRdb copy is limited to in-frame clones, with some not included. Of under 150,000 clones in the sample, around nine tenths are singletons; the top ten hold 1.5% to 2%. The receptor was derived from a woman between 18 and 30 years old in good health and CMV-seronegative. The V and J genes are TRBV7-9 and TRBJ2-3; TRBD1 is a possible D gene (5 bases). Sequencing was carried out using PBMCs. As DNA, the CDR3 is TGTGCCAGCAGCTTATCGCGCAGGGTGGGAGATACGCAGTATTTT. This encodes CASSLSRRVGDTQYF.